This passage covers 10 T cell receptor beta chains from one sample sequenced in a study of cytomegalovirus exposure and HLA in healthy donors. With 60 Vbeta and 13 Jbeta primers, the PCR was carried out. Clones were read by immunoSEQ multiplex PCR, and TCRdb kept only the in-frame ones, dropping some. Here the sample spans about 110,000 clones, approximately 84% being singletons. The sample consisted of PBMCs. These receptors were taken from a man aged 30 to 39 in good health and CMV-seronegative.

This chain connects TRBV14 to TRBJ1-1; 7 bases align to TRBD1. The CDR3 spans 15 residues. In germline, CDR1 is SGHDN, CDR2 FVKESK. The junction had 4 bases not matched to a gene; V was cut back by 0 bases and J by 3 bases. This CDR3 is CASSQDRQGDTEAFF. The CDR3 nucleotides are TGTGCCAGCAGCCAAGATCGCCAGGGGGACACTGAAGCTTTCTTT.

This chain's CDR3 is CGTRTGPQETQYF. The CDR3 DNA follows: TGCGGTACGCGGACAGGCCCCCAAGAGACCCAGTACTTC. The V and J genes are TRBV5-1 and TRBJ2-5, with TRBD1 matching over 7 bases. Germline V gene lookup returns CDR1 SGHRS and CDR2 YFSETQ. The CDR3 has 13 amino acids.

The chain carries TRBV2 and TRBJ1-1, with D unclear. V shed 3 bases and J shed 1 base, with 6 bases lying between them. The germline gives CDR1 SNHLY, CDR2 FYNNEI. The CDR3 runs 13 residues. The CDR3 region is CASSEPGNTEAFF. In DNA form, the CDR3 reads TGTGCCAGCAGTGAGCCCGGGAACACTGAAGCTTTCTTT.

The DNA for the CDR3 is TGTGCCAGCAGCTCCTCGACAGGAACCTACGAGCAGTACTTC. Encoded protein: CASSSSTGTYEQYF. This chain joins TRBV7-9 and TRBJ2-7; TRBD1 is a possible D gene (6 bases). CDR1 and CDR2 from the germline V gene are SEHNR and FQNEAQ (reference sequence). Trimming took 4 bases from V and 2 from J, leaving 12 bases between them. The CDR3 consists of 14 residues.

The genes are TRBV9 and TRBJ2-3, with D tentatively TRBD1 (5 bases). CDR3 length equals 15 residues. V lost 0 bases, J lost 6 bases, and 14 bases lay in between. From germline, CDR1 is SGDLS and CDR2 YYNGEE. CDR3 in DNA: TGTGCCAGCAGCGTAGAGGGGCGGAGCTCGGATACGCAGTATTTT. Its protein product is CASSVEGRSSDTQYF.

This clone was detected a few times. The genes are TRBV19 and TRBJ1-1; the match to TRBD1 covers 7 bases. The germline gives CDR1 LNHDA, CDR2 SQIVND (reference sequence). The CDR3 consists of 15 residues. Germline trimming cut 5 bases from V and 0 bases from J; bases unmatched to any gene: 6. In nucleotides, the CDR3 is TGTGCCAGTAGTGTATCGACAGGGTTGAACACTGAAGCTTTCTTT. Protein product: CASSVSTGLNTEAFF. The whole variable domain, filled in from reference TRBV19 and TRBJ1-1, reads DGGITQSPKYLFRKEGQNVTLSCEQNLNHDAMYWYRQDPGQGLRLIYYSQIVNDFQKGDIAEGYSVSREKKESFPLTVTSAQKNPTAFYLCASSVSTGLNTEAFFGQGTRLTVV.

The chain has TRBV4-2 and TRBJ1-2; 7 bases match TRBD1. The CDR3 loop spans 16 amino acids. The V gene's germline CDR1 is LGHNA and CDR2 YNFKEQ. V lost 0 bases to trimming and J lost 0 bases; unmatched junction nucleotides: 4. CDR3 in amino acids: CASSQDRTGANYGYTF. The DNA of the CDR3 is TGTGCCAGCAGCCAAGATAGGACAGGAGCTAACTATGGCTACACCTTC.

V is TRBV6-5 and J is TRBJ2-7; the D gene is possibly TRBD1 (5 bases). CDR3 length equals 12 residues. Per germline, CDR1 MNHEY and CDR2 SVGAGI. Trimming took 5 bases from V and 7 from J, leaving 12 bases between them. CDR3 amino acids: CASSTLGEEQYF. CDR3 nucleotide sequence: TGTGCCAGCAGTACTCTAGGGGAAGAGCAGTACTTC.

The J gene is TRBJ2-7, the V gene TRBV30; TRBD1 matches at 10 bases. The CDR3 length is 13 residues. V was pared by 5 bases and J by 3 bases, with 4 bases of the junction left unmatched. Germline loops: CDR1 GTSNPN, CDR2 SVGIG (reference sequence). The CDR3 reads CAWGDRGGYEQYF. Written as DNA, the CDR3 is TGTGCCTGGGGGGACAGGGGAGGCTACGAGCAGTACTTC.

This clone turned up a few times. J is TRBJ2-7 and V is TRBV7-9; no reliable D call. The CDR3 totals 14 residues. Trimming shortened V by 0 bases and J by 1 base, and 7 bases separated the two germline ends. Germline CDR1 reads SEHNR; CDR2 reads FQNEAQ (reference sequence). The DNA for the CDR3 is TGTGCCAGCAGCTTAGCGGTGGCTTCCTACGAGCAGTACTTC. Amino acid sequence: CASSLAVASYEQYF.